The 30 T cell receptor beta chains presented below share a single source sample, sequenced in a study of OX40 agonist ivuxolimab in advanced cancers. Measured with immunoSEQ multiplex PCR; TCRdb has only the in-frame clones, and not every one. Counted here are about 60,000 clones, approximately 90% occurring once; the ten biggest clones make up around 4%. Sequencing was performed on CD4+ or CD8+ T cells sorted from blood, taken in a trial of the OX40 agonist ivuxolimab. The receptors come from an adult with an advanced solid tumor such as melanoma, head and neck, liver or kidney cancer.

The chain carries TRBV27 and TRBJ2-5, with 16 bases lining up with TRBD2. The CDR3 runs to 17 residues. CDR1 is MNHEY, CDR2 SMNVEV, per germline (reference sequence). Trimming at V came to 4 bases and at J to 3 bases, leaving 5 bases not matched to a gene. The CDR3 DNA is TGTGCCAGCAGTTCGGGACTAGCGGGGGGGCCAGAAGAGACCCAGTACTTC. Amino acids: CASSSGLAGGPEETQYF.

V and J are TRBV20-1 and TRBJ1-1; D gene uncertain. This CDR3 has 11 residues. Germline CDR1 reads DFQATT; CDR2 reads SNEGSKA (reference sequence). V was cut by 7 bases and J by 6 bases, with 12 bases left in between. The CDR3 nucleotides read TGCAGTGTAAGAGGGCACGCTGAAGCTTTCTTT. Residues: CSVRGHAEAFF.

The CDR3 is CASSLWGGSNQPQHF. The CDR3 coding sequence is TGTGCCAGCAGTCTCTGGGGAGGTAGTAATCAGCCCCAGCATTTT. The chain combines TRBV27 with TRBJ1-5; D uncertain. CDR1 and CDR2 (germline): MNHEY, SMNVEV (reference sequence). V was cut by 5 bases and J by 4 bases, with 15 bases left in between. The CDR3 has 15 residues.

This clone was found once. The gene calls are TRBV27 and TRBJ1-1; the D gene is possibly TRBD1 (5 bases). The CDR3 totals 12 residues. V shed 3 bases and J shed 6 bases, with 8 bases lying between them. Germline CDR1 is MNHEY and CDR2 is SMNVEV (reference sequence). The CDR3 reads CASSFRGAEAFF. CDR3 coding DNA: TGTGCCAGCAGTTTTAGGGGTGCTGAAGCTTTCTTT.

The V and J genes are TRBV28 and TRBJ1-5; 10 bases are a match to TRBD1. V trimming: 6 bases; J trimming: 1 base; junction bases outside the gene matches: 6. The germline V gene encodes CDR1 MDHEN and CDR2 SYDVKM. This CDR3 has 16 residues. Here the CDR3 DNA reads TGTGCCAGCAGCCCGAGGACAGGGGGAAGCAATCAGCCCCAGCATTTT. It encodes CASSPRTGGSNQPQHF.

The V call is TRBV7-2, the J call TRBJ2-2, with TRBD2 as a possible D gene (6 bases). Germline V gene sequence: CDR1 SGHTA, CDR2 FQGNSA. The CDR3 runs 15 residues. Deletions cut 10 bases from V and 1 base from J, with 16 bases between. The CDR3 DNA reads as TGTGCCATCACCTGGGACGGGAGGAACACCGGGGAGCTGTTTTTT. This sequence encodes CAITWDGRNTGELFF.

The chain couples TRBV30 to TRBJ2-7; the D call may be TRBD1 or TRBD2 (5 bases each). Germline V lookup: CDR1 GTSNPN, CDR2 SVGIG (reference sequence). The V end was cut by 0 bases, the J end by 2 bases, with 20 bases between. The CDR3 contains 17 residues. CDR3: CAWSVPLGRAGAYEQYF. The CDR3 region has the DNA TGTGCCTGGAGTGTACCCTTGGGGCGGGCTGGCGCCTACGAGCAGTACTTC.

The rearrangement links TRBV4-1 to TRBJ1-4; D may be TRBD1 (5 bases). This CDR3 has 16 amino acids. Germline CDR1 is MGHRA and CDR2 is YSYEKL. Trimming removed 6 bases from V and 0 bases from J, with 14 bases in between. The CDR3 DNA follows: TGCGCCAGCAGGGTTCGACAGTCAGCAACTAATGAAAAACTGTTTTTT. This gives the protein CASRVRQSATNEKLFF.

The rearrangement links TRBV10-3 to TRBJ2-4, with 14 nucleotides matching TRBD2. V lost 3 bases and J lost 9; bases outside the gene matches: 4. Germline V gene lookup returns CDR1 ENHRY and CDR2 SYGVKD. CDR3 size: 15 residues. The chain's CDR3 is CAISEGTSGSSIQYF. CDR3 in DNA: TGTGCCATCAGTGAAGGGACTAGCGGGAGTAGCATTCAGTACTTC.

The chain links TRBV7-8 to TRBJ2-3; the match to TRBD2 covers 7 bases. Germline CDR1 SGHVS, CDR2 FQNEAQ. The CDR3 sequence is 16 residues long. V trimming: 2 bases; J trimming: 5 bases; junction bases outside the gene matches: 10. The CDR3 region is CASSLLYTSVLDTQYF. The DNA of the CDR3 is TGTGCCAGCAGCTTACTATACACTAGCGTCCTAGATACGCAGTATTTT. Together with reference TRBV7-8 and TRBJ2-3, the CDR3 gives the full variable domain: GAGVSQSPRYKVAKRGQDVALRCDPISGHVSLFWYQQALGQGPEFLTYFQNEAQLDKSGLPSDRFFAERPEGSVSTLKIQRTQQEDSAVYLCASSLLYTSVLDTQYFGPGTRLTVL.

The chain has TRBV28 and TRBJ2-6; no definite D call. The CDR3 length is 15 residues. Germline V gene lookup returns CDR1 MDHEN and CDR2 SYDVKM. V lost 4 bases to trimming and J lost 2 bases, with 9 bases between them. The CDR3 DNA follows: TGTGCCAGCAGTTCCCACCTCCCTGGGGCCAACGTCCTGACTTTC. It is translated as CASSSHLPGANVLTF. Drawing the rest from reference TRBV28 and TRBJ2-6, the complete variable domain is DVKVTQSSRYLVKRTGEKVFLECVQDMDHENMFWYRQDPGLGLRLIYFSYDVKMKEKGDIPEGYSVSREKKERFSLILESASTNQTSMYLCASSSHLPGANVLTFGAGSRLTVL.

The chain uses TRBV11-2 and TRBJ1-2; 7 nucleotides agree with TRBD1. V lost 5 bases and J lost 4; bases outside the gene matches: 7. Looked up from germline, CDR1 is SGHAT and CDR2 is FQNNGV. The CDR3 covers 14 residues. The CDR3 loop reads CASSRGGRGYGYTF. CDR3 in DNA: TGTGCCAGCAGCCGAGGGGGCAGGGGCTATGGCTACACCTTC. The variable domain in full, with the rest retrieved from reference TRBV11-2 and TRBJ1-2, is EAGVAQSPRYKIIEKRQSVAFWCNPISGHATLYWYQQILGQGPKLLIQFQNNGVVDDSQLPKDRFSAERLKGVDSTLKIQPAKLEDSAVYLCASSRGGRGYGYTFGSGTRLTVV.

The J gene is TRBJ2-1, the V gene TRBV9, with 10 nucleotides matching TRBD2. The CDR3 runs to 15 residues. Germline CDR1 and CDR2: SGDLS and YYNGEE. The ends lost 6 bases at V and 6 bases at J; junction bases unmatched: 9. CDR3 sequence (DNA): TGTGCCAGCACGCAAAGGGCTAGCGGGAGCAATGAGCAGTTCTTC. It is translated as CASTQRASGSNEQFF.

The DNA of the CDR3 is TGTGCCAGCAGCTCCACAGGGTTGGACGGCTACACCTTC. Translating it yields CASSSTGLDGYTF. The chain employs TRBV5-6 and TRBJ1-2; possible D gene TRBD1, 6 bases. This CDR3 comprises 13 residues. Germline CDR1 SGHDT, CDR2 YYEEEE. With 3 bases removed from V and 8 bases from J, the gap between germline ends came to 14 bases. The full variable domain, in which reference TRBV5-6 and TRBJ1-2 provide the parts outside the CDR3, is DAGVTQSPTHLIKTRGQQVTLRCSPKSGHDTVSWYQQALGQGPQFIFQYYEEEERQRGNFPDRFSGHQFPNYSSELNVNALLLGDSALYLCASSSTGLDGYTFGSGTRLTVV.

This chain connects TRBV11-2 to TRBJ2-7; 9 bases are a match to TRBD2. CDR1 and CDR2 (germline): SGHAT, FQNNGV. V shed 4 bases and J 4 bases; nucleotides not matched to a gene: 5. This CDR3 contains 14 residues. CDR3 sequence reads: CASSSRLAAYEQYV. The CDR3 DNA is TGTGCCAGCAGCTCCCGACTAGCGGCTTACGAGCAGTACGTC.

A remark on this clone: An end of the junction does not agree with germline; a read error may underlie this. The V and J genes are TRBV7-9 and TRBJ1-6; 8 nucleotides match TRBD1. Per the germline V gene, CDR1 is SEHNR and CDR2 is FQNEAQ (reference sequence). The CDR3 contains 15 residues. CDR3 amino acids: CASSLLGQGNSPIHF. As DNA, the CDR3 is TGTGCCAGCAGCCTGCTAGGACAGGGCAATTCACCCATCCACTTT.

This clone was detected a few times. CDR3 loop: CASSDTSGGTQETQYF. CDR3 in DNA: TGTGCCAGCAGCGACACTAGCGGGGGGACTCAAGAGACCCAGTACTTC. This rearrangement joins TRBV7-9 to TRBJ2-5, with 12 bases matching TRBD2. J was trimmed by 2 bases and V by 5 bases; bases with no gene match: 6. The germline CDR1 and CDR2 sequences are SEHNR and FQNEAQ (reference sequence). The CDR3 loop spans 16 amino acids. Combining the CDR3 with reference TRBV7-9 and TRBJ2-5 gives the whole variable domain DTGVSQNPRHKITKRGQNVTFRCDPISEHNRLYWYRQTLGQGPEFLTYFQNEAQLEKSRLLSDRFSAERPKGSFSTLEIQRTEQGDSAMYLCASSDTSGGTQETQYFGPGTRLLVL.

The gene calls are TRBV25-1 and TRBJ2-1, with 14 bases fitting TRBD2. CDR3 length: 17 amino acids. The germline V gene has CDR1 MGHDK and CDR2 SYGVNS. With 1 base clipped from V and 8 bases from J, the junction kept 7 bases outside the gene matches. CDR3 sequence reads: CASSEFPGLAGDYEQFF. In nucleotides, the CDR3 is TGTGCCAGCAGTGAATTCCCGGGACTAGCGGGAGACTATGAGCAGTTCTTC.

The chain employs TRBV28 and TRBJ2-3; 9 bases line up with TRBD1. Germline trimming cut 3 bases from V and 6 bases from J; bases unmatched to any gene: 4. CDR1 and CDR2 from the germline V gene are MDHEN and SYDVKM. The CDR3 consists of 14 residues. The CDR3 region has the DNA TGTGCCAGCAGTTTGGGACAGGGCTGGGATACGCAGTATTTT. The encoded protein is CASSLGQGWDTQYF. Full variable domain (missing parts from reference TRBV28 and TRBJ2-3): DVKVTQSSRYLVKRTGEKVFLECVQDMDHENMFWYRQDPGLGLRLIYFSYDVKMKEKGDIPEGYSVSREKKERFSLILESASTNQTSMYLCASSLGQGWDTQYFGPGTRLTVL.

The chain joins TRBV28 to TRBJ2-1, with 9 bases matching TRBD1. Germline assignment: CDR1 MDHEN and CDR2 SYDVKM. The CDR3 length is 13 residues. The J segment lost 7 bases and the V segment lost 11 bases, leaving 9 bases of the junction unmatched. This CDR3 reads CAGQPGTGNEQFF. The CDR3 nucleotides read TGTGCCGGACAACCCGGGACAGGGAATGAGCAGTTCTTC.

The chain combines TRBV18 with TRBJ2-7; possible D gene TRBD2, 5 bases. The ends were cut back, 3 bases at V and 0 bases at J, with 9 bases in the middle. The CDR3 has 14 amino acids. Germline lookup yields CDR1 KGHSH and CDR2 LQKENI. Written as DNA, the CDR3 is TGTGCCAGCTCACCGCGAGAGGGCTCCTACGAGCAGTACGTC. Translation: CASSPREGSYEQYV.

This chain links TRBV7-3 with TRBJ2-1, with a possible D match to TRBD2 (5 bases). Germline lookup yields CDR1 SGHTA and CDR2 FQGTGA. This CDR3 region has 17 residues. Deletions cut 5 bases from V and 4 bases from J, with 21 bases between. The CDR3 is CASSPNRAGLMYNEQFF. The CDR3 bases are TGTGCCAGCAGCCCAAACCGGGCAGGACTCATGTACAATGAGCAGTTCTTC. Full variable domain (rest looked up from reference TRBV7-3 and TRBJ2-1): GAGVSQTPSNKVTEKGKYVELRCDPISGHTALYWYRQSLGQGPEFLIYFQGTGAADDSGLPNDRFFAVRPEGSVSTLKIQRTERGDSAVYLCASSPNRAGLMYNEQFFGPGTRLTVL.

The chain recombines TRBV2 with TRBJ2-3, with D perhaps TRBD1 (6 bases). V lost 2 bases to trimming and J lost 3 bases, with 21 bases between them. This CDR3 region has 18 residues. Germline V lookup: CDR1 SNHLY, CDR2 FYNNEI. The CDR3 region has the DNA TGTGCCAGCAGTGAACGGGTCGCAGGGGTATTAGGAACAGATACGCAGTATTTT. This encodes CASSERVAGVLGTDTQYF.

V is TRBV9 and J is TRBJ2-1; D possibly corresponds to TRBD2 (5 bases). Trimming shortened V by 4 bases and J by 2 bases, and 22 bases separated the two germline ends. This CDR3 is built from 18 residues. CDR1 is SGDLS and CDR2 is YYNGEE in the germline V gene. The CDR3, as DNA: TGTGCCAGCAGCCCTCAGTTTGAAGCGGAATCGGCCTACAATGAGCAGTTCTTC. It yields the protein CASSPQFEAESAYNEQFF. Full variable domain (remainder filled in from reference TRBV9 and TRBJ2-1): DSGVTQTPKHLITATGQRVTLRCSPRSGDLSVYWYQQSLDQGLQFLIQYYNGEERAKGNILERFSAQQFPDLHSELNLSSLELGDSALYFCASSPQFEAESAYNEQFFGPGTRLTVL.

The CDR3 reads CASSQYIAGELFF. The DNA for the CDR3 is TGCGCCAGCAGCCAATATATCGCCGGGGAGCTGTTTTTT. This chain connects TRBV4-1 to TRBJ2-2, with unresolved D. Trimming removed 2 bases from V and 6 bases from J, with 7 bases in between. This CDR3 spans 13 amino acids. The V gene's germline CDR1 is MGHRA and CDR2 YSYEKL.

V gene TRBV7-9 combines with J gene TRBJ1-1, with a tentative D call TRBD1 (5 bases). The CDR3 is 12 residues long. CDR1 and CDR2 from the germline V gene are SEHNR and FQNEAQ (reference sequence). V gave up 3 bases and J gave up 6 bases, with 8 bases separating them. The CDR3 nucleotides read TGTGCCAGCAGCTTGGGGACGGCTGAAGCTTTCTTT. Translating it yields CASSLGTAEAFF.

This chain links TRBV5-6 with TRBJ2-7; TRBD1 or TRBD2 may be the D gene (7 bases each). Between the trimmed V and J ends, which lost 4 bases and 6 bases, there was a span of 23 bases. The CDR3 consists of 16 residues. Germline V gives CDR1 SGHDT, CDR2 YYEEEE. The CDR3 loop reads CASSRGVDLTGIEQYF. CDR3 nucleotide sequence: TGTGCCAGCAGCCGGGGGGTAGATTTGACAGGGATCGAGCAGTACTTC. Variable domain in full (rest from reference TRBV5-6 and TRBJ2-7): DAGVTQSPTHLIKTRGQQVTLRCSPKSGHDTVSWYQQALGQGPQFIFQYYEEEERQRGNFPDRFSGHQFPNYSSELNVNALLLGDSALYLCASSRGVDLTGIEQYFGPGTRLTVT.

The V call is TRBV9, the J call TRBJ1-2; D call uncertain. Germline V CDR1 and CDR2: SGDLS, YYNGEE. CDR3 length equals 15 residues. V was trimmed by 3 bases and J by 4 bases, leaving 16 bases between them. The CDR3 DNA reads as TGTGCCAGCAGCGCCTCCGATCTCCCGGGCTATGGCTACACCTTC. It yields the protein CASSASDLPGYGYTF.

The chain couples TRBV13 to TRBJ2-3; possibly TRBD1 for D (6 bases). CDR3 size: 16 residues. Germline V gene data show CDR1 as PRHDT and CDR2 as FYEKMQ (reference sequence). Trimming took 5 bases from V and 2 from J, leaving 17 bases between them. CDR3 coding DNA: TGTGCCAGCAGCCCGCGGACAGAACGGAACACAGATACGCAGTATTTT. Protein product: CASSPRTERNTDTQYF.

The chain links TRBV4-2 to TRBJ2-7; D not resolved. Trimming pared 0 bases from V and 4 bases from J, leaving 10 bases between. Germline values: CDR1 LGHNA, CDR2 YNFKEQ. The CDR3 contains 14 residues. The CDR3 nucleotides read TGTGCCAGCAGCCAAGAATATGGTCTTTACGAGCAGTACTTC. The encoded protein is CASSQEYGLYEQYF.